Below, 16 T cell receptor beta chains from the same sample are listed, as sequenced in a study of blood T cell repertoires in COVID-19. The method was immunoSEQ multiplex PCR; TCRdb's version includes in-frame clones alone and lacks a portion of them. Of around 100,000 clones listed, roughly 84% were seen once; the top ten hold roughly 29%. The sample was peripheral blood. These receptor sequences come from a man aged 60 to 69 with acute or convalescent COVID-19.

A few counts support this clone. The rearrangement joins TRBV19 to TRBJ2-5; 9 bases are a match to TRBD2. V was clipped by 5 bases and J by 0 bases; unmatched bases: 10. This CDR3 contains 17 residues. Germline V gene sequence: CDR1 LNHDA, CDR2 SQIVND (reference sequence). The CDR3 DNA reads as TGTGCCAGTAGTCTCGACTTGGCGGGAGGGTACCAAGAGACCCAGTACTTC. This encodes CASSLDLAGGYQETQYF.

This chain connects TRBV9 to TRBJ2-7, with D possibly TRBD1 on 6 matching bases. CDR3 size: 16 residues. Deletions cut 0 bases from V and 6 bases from J, with 19 bases between. In germline, CDR1 is SGDLS, CDR2 YYNGEE. Here the CDR3 reads CASSVAPPGAGFEQYF. The CDR3 bases are TGTGCCAGCAGCGTAGCTCCGCCAGGGGCAGGGTTCGAGCAGTACTTC.

The CDR3 DNA reads as TGTGCCAGCAGCCAGGGGACTAGCGGGAGGCTGGTAACTGGGGAGCTGTTTTTT. Translating it yields CASSQGTSGRLVTGELFF. This rearrangement joins TRBV3-1 (or the pseudogene TRBV3-2) to TRBJ2-2; 15 bases map to TRBD2. The J segment lost 8 bases and the V segment lost 3 bases, leaving 10 bases of the junction unmatched. The germline CDR1 and CDR2 sequences are LGHDT and YNNKEL (reference sequence). This CDR3 spans 18 amino acids.

The chain uses TRBV7-9 and TRBJ2-7; the D is unclear. The V gene lost 3 bases and the J gene lost 0 bases, with 3 bases spanning the gap. Germline V gene data show CDR1 as SEHNR and CDR2 as FQNEAQ (reference sequence). CDR3 length equals 12 residues. The DNA for the CDR3 is TGTGCCAGCAGCTTTAGCTCCTACGAGCAGTACGTC. Translated, it gives CASSFSSYEQYV.

The table lists this clone with a count of one. The gene calls are TRBV2 and TRBJ1-2, with 8 positions matching TRBD1. CDR1 is SNHLY and CDR2 is FYNNEI in the germline V gene. The length of the CDR3 is 15 residues. With 4 bases clipped from V and 4 bases from J, the junction kept 8 bases outside the gene matches. The DNA of the CDR3 is TGTGCCAGCAGTGTTATTAGGACAGGGATCTATGGCTACACCTTC. This gives the protein CASSVIRTGIYGYTF. The full variable domain, its missing parts supplied by reference TRBV2 and TRBJ1-2, is EPEVTQTPSHQVTQMGQEVILRCVPISNHLYFYWYRQILGQKVEFLVSFYNNEISEKSEIFDDQFSVERPDGSNFTLKIRSTKLEDSAMYFCASSVIRTGIYGYTFGSGTRLTVV.

The chain links TRBV30 to TRBJ1-1; TRBD1 might be the D (6 bases). The CDR3 totals 15 residues. V lost 2 bases and J lost 1, with 14 bases in between. Germline CDR1 is GTSNPN and CDR2 is SVGIG (reference sequence). This chain's CDR3 is CAWSSGGRGNTEAFF. CDR3 nucleotide sequence: TGTGCCTGGAGTAGCGGGGGGCGCGGGAACACTGAAGCTTTCTTT.

The chain carries TRBV11-3 and TRBJ2-2; 14 bases are a match to TRBD2. The V gene end was trimmed by 3 bases and the J gene end by 5 bases; junction bases not matched to a gene: 2. The CDR3 has 16 amino acids. Per germline, CDR1 SGHNT and CDR2 YENEEA. The CDR3 sequence is CASSFRTSGRTGELFF. CDR3 DNA sequence: TGTGCCAGCAGCTTCCGGACTAGCGGGAGGACCGGGGAGCTGTTTTTT.

J is TRBJ1-5 and V is TRBV7-9; unclear D gene. CDR3 length: 13 amino acids. Germline-derived CDR1 and CDR2 are SEHNR and FQNEAQ (reference sequence). Trimming left V 4 bases short and J 3 bases short, with 7 bases between. Here the CDR3 reads CASSSSSNQPQHF. CDR3 DNA: TGTGCCAGCAGCTCCTCCTCCAATCAGCCCCAGCATTTT.

The sample holds one count of this clone. The rearrangement joins TRBV7-2 to TRBJ2-1, with D tentatively TRBD2 (6 bases). V was shortened by 2 bases and J by 6 bases, with 20 bases between the two germline ends. CDR3 size: 17 residues. Germline V CDR1 and CDR2: SGHTA, FQGNSA. CDR3 amino acids: CASSLSSAGQISNEQFF. The CDR3 DNA follows: TGTGCCAGCAGCTTAAGCTCAGCGGGCCAAATCTCCAATGAGCAGTTCTTC.

This clone occurred once. The chain links TRBV21-1 to TRBJ1-5. TRBV21-1 is annotated as a pseudogene. The CDR3 totals 20 residues. The chain's CDR3 is CASSKQCGIGGGLSNQPQHF. CDR3 DNA sequence: TGTGCCAGCAGCAAACAATGCGGGATAGGGGGGGGGTTGAGCAATCAGCCCCAGCATTTT.

The rearrangement links TRBV29-1 to TRBJ2-7; D is uncertain. The V end was cut by 1 base, the J end by 5 bases, with 6 bases between. CDR1 is SQVTM and CDR2 is ANQGSEA in the germline V gene. The CDR3 contains 11 residues. This chain's CDR3 is CSVEALDEQYF. The CDR3 DNA reads TGCAGCGTTGAAGCACTCGACGAGCAGTACTTC.

This clone showed up just a few times. This sequence joins TRBV6-2 or TRBV6-3 and TRBJ2-1, with TRBD2 identical over 7 bases. The CDR3 sequence is 16 residues long. V was pared by 0 bases and J by 4 bases, with 6 bases of the junction left unmatched. Germline loops: CDR1 MNHEY, CDR2 SVGEGT. The CDR3 loop is CASSYSGGGSYNEQFF. In DNA, the CDR3 is TGTGCCAGCAGTTACTCCGGCGGGGGATCTTACAATGAGCAGTTCTTC.

V and J are TRBV7-8 and TRBJ2-1, with 11 bases fitting TRBD2. J was trimmed by 7 bases and V by 2 bases; bases with no gene match: 1. Germline lookup yields CDR1 SGHVS and CDR2 FQNEAQ. CDR3 length equals 14 residues. The CDR3 reads CASSLLAGGNEQFF. Written as DNA, the CDR3 is TGTGCCAGCAGCTTACTAGCGGGGGGAAATGAGCAGTTCTTC.

The genes are TRBV14 and TRBJ2-1; 11 bases are a match to TRBD2. This CDR3 has 17 residues. The J segment lost 6 bases and the V segment lost 0 bases, leaving 7 bases of the junction unmatched. Per the germline V gene, CDR1 is SGHDN and CDR2 is FVKESK. The CDR3 DNA sequence: TGTGCCAGCAGCCAAGATTGGCTAGCGGGAGGCTTCAATGAGCAGTTCTTC. Protein: CASSQDWLAGGFNEQFF.

This chain joins TRBV12-3 or TRBV12-4 and TRBJ1-1; D might be TRBD1 (5 bases). The CDR3 loop spans 12 amino acids. Trimming left V 3 bases short and J 10 bases short, with 12 bases between. Written as DNA, the CDR3 is TGTGCCAGCAGTTTTAGATGGCAGGGAGCTTTCTTT. It codes for CASSFRWQGAFF.

The chain joins TRBV5-1 to TRBJ1-2; 8 bases are shared with TRBD1. V lost 4 bases, J lost 6 bases, and 11 bases stayed unmatched. The CDR3 sequence is 15 residues long. Germline CDR1 is SGHRS and CDR2 is YFSETQ. This chain's CDR3 is CASSQRTGRENGYTF. As DNA, the CDR3 is TGCGCCAGCAGCCAGCGGACAGGGAGGGAAAATGGCTACACCTTC.